The TCR beta chain under discussion was sequenced for a study of T cells after posttransplantation cyclophosphamide. Cells defined as naive were viable CD3+CD4+ or CD3+CD8+ and CCR7+CD45RA+CD45RO-CD95-CD27+CD28+. The related graft donor's blood sample was taken on the day of bone marrow donation. CDR3 length: 13 residues. CDR1 and CDR2 from the germline V gene are MNHEY and SMNVEV (reference sequence). With V trimmed by 4 bases and J by 4 bases, 3 bases remained unmatched. The data were produced by immunoSEQ multiplex PCR, yet TCRdb's version contains in-frame clones alone and is incomplete. The sample carries around 31,000 clones, 91% recorded once.

The sequence derives from a man under 40 in good health and a related stem cell transplant donor. Sequencing used naive CD4+ T cells sorted from blood. The rearrangement uses TRBV27 and TRBJ2-7; 8 bases line up with TRBD1. The CDR3 region is CASSWTGRYEQYF. CDR3 sequence (DNA): TGTGCCAGCAGTTGGACAGGGAGGTACGAGCAGTACTTC.